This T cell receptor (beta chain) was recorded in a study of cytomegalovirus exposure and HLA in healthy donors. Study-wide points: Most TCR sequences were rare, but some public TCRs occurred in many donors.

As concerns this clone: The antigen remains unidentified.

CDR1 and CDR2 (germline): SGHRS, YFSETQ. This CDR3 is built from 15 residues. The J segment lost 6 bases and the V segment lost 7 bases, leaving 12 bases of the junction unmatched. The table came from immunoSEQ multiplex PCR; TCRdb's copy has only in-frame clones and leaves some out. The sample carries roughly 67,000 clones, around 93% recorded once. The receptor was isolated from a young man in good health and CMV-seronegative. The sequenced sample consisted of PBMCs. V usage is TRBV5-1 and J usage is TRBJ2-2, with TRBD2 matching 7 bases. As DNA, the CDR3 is TGCGCCAGCGCCGAGTTGCGGGGGTTCGCCGGGGAGCTGTTTTTT. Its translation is CASAELRGFAGELFF.